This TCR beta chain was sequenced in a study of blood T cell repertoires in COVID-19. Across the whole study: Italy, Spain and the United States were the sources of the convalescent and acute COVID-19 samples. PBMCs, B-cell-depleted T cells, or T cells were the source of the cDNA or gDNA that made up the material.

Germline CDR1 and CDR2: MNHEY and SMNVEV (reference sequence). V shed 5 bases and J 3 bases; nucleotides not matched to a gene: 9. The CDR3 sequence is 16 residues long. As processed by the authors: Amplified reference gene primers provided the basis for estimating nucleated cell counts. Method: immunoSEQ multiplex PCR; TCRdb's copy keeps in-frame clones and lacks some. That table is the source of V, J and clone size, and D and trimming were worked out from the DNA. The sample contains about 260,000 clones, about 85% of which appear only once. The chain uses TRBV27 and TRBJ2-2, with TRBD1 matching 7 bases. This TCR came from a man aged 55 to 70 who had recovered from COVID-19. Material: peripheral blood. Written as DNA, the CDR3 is TGTGCCAGCAGTAACCTCGACAGGGTGGACACCGGGGAGCTGTTTTTT. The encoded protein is CASSNLDRVDTGELFF.